Shown below are 18 T cell receptor beta chains from a single sample sequenced in a study of T cell responses to AZD1222 COVID-19 vaccine. Assay used: immunoSEQ multiplex PCR; TCRdb lists only in-frame clones, some missing. The sample includes approximately 140,000 clones, over 85% of them seen just once. This specimen consisted of peripheral blood, obtained 28 days after the second AZD1222 dose. These receptors were taken from an adult who received the AZD1222 COVID-19 vaccine.

The chain uses TRBV3-1 (or the pseudogene TRBV3-2) and TRBJ2-4, with no clear D. V was shortened by 4 bases and J by 2 bases, with 12 bases between the two germline ends. Germline V gives CDR1 LGHDT, CDR2 YNNKEL (reference sequence). The CDR3 sequence is 15 residues long. The CDR3 coding sequence is TGTGCCAGCAGCCTTGAGGCGACACCCAAAAACATTCAGTACTTC. This encodes CASSLEATPKNIQYF.

The table lists this clone with a count of one. The genes are TRBV3-1 (or the pseudogene TRBV3-2) and TRBJ2-7, with a possible D match to TRBD2 (6 bases). Trimming took 0 bases from V and 4 from J, leaving 13 bases between them. Germline V gene data show CDR1 as LGHDT and CDR2 as YNNKEL (reference sequence). This CDR3 region has 15 residues. As DNA, the CDR3 is TGTGCCAGCAGCCAAGAGGGCGGGGACTCTTACGAGCAGTACTTC. Translated, it gives CASSQEGGDSYEQYF.

The chain employs TRBV18 and TRBJ2-1, with 10 bases lining up with TRBD2. The germline gives CDR1 KGHSH, CDR2 LQKENI. Trimming removed 6 bases from V and 5 bases from J; junction bases left unmatched: 7. The CDR3 runs to 15 residues. CDR3 in DNA: TGTGCCAGCTCGGAAACTAGCGGGATAGACAATGAGCAGTTCTTC. This encodes CASSETSGIDNEQFF.

J is TRBJ2-1 and V is TRBV20-1, with 10 bases matching TRBD2. The V segment lost 3 bases and the J segment 10 bases; nucleotides outside the gene matches: 9. The CDR3 is 14 amino acids. From germline, CDR1 is DFQATT and CDR2 SNEGSKA (reference sequence). CDR3 in DNA: TGCAGTGCTAGTGAGCGGGGGGGCCTAGGAGAGCAGTTCTTC. Translated, it gives CSASERGGLGEQFF.

This clone was observed a single time. This rearrangement joins TRBV9 to TRBJ1-1; unclear D gene. The CDR3 consists of 13 residues. V was trimmed by 0 bases and J by 7 bases, leaving 10 bases between them. Germline-derived CDR1 and CDR2 are SGDLS and YYNGEE. The chain's CDR3 is CASSVAPRSEAFF. CDR3 nucleotide sequence: TGTGCCAGCAGCGTAGCCCCCCGGAGTGAAGCTTTCTTT.

The V call is TRBV27, the J call TRBJ1-1; 10 bases match TRBD1. The CDR3 loop spans 15 amino acids. Germline assignment: CDR1 MNHEY and CDR2 SMNVEV (reference sequence). V gave up 0 bases and J gave up 5 bases; unmatched junction bases: 3. The CDR3 protein is CASSLSGTGVTEAFF. In nucleotides, the CDR3 is TGTGCCAGCAGTTTATCGGGGACAGGGGTTACTGAAGCTTTCTTT.

The chain couples TRBV9 to TRBJ2-3, with D possibly TRBD1 on 5 matching bases. This CDR3 has 16 residues. V was shortened by 5 bases and J by 2 bases, with 18 bases between the two germline ends. Germline CDR1 reads SGDLS; CDR2 reads YYNGEE. The CDR3 DNA is TGTGCCAGCAGTGACACTCGACAGTTTTCCACAGATACGCAGTATTTT. Amino acids: CASSDTRQFSTDTQYF.

V usage is TRBV3-1 (or the pseudogene TRBV3-2) and J usage is TRBJ2-5; D may correspond to TRBD1 or TRBD2 (5 bases each). Between the trimmed V and J ends, which lost 7 bases and 4 bases, there was a span of 13 bases. Germline CDR1 and CDR2: LGHDT and YNNKEL (reference sequence). The CDR3 contains 13 residues. CDR3 amino acids: CASTVRGSETQYF. As DNA, the CDR3 is TGTGCCAGCACCGTGAGGGGATCAGAGACCCAGTACTTC.

The chain has TRBV28 and TRBJ2-2; 12 bases agree with TRBD2. This CDR3 is built from 18 residues. The germline V gene encodes CDR1 MDHEN and CDR2 SYDVKM. V dropped 3 bases and J dropped 4; count of bases not matched to a gene: 9. The CDR3 region has the DNA TGTGCCAGCAGTTTTGGGCTAGCGGGAGGGCCGGGCACCGGGGAGCTGTTTTTT. It specifies CASSFGLAGGPGTGELFF.

The chain carries TRBV19 and TRBJ2-7; TRBD1 agrees at 8 bases. Unmatched junction bases numbered 11, after V lost 4 bases and J lost 3 bases. Germline-derived CDR1 and CDR2 are LNHDA and SQIVND (reference sequence). CDR3 size: 16 residues. The CDR3 coding sequence is TGTGCCAGTAGTAGAGACAGGGGAGGCGGCGGCTACGAGCAGTACTTC. Translation gives CASSRDRGGGGYEQYF.

The genes are TRBV4-3 and TRBJ2-1; D not resolved. Looked up from germline, CDR1 is LGHNA and CDR2 is YSLEER. Trimming removed 1 base at V and 0 bases at J, with 7 bases between. The CDR3 is 15 amino acids. In DNA, the CDR3 is TGCGCCAGCAGCCAAGTGTCAGGCTCCTACAATGAGCAGTTCTTC. Its translation is CASSQVSGSYNEQFF.

The chain combines TRBV15 with TRBJ1-2, with D hard to call. The CDR3 runs to 14 residues. CDR1 is LNHNV and CDR2 is YYDKDF in the germline V gene (reference sequence). Trimming shortened V by 5 bases and J by 6 bases, and 16 bases separated the two germline ends. The CDR3 DNA follows: TGTGCCACCAGCCTAACAGTGAGTTTTAATGGCTACACCTTC. Protein product: CATSLTVSFNGYTF. The full variable domain, completed using reference TRBV15 and TRBJ1-2, is DAMVIQNPRYQVTQFGKPVTLSCSQTLNHNVMYWYQQKSSQAPKLLFHYYDKDFNNEADTPDNFQSRRPNTSFCFLDIRSPGLGDTAMYLCATSLTVSFNGYTFGSGTRLTVV.

The rearrangement joins TRBV5-6 to TRBJ1-4; D uncertain. V shed 3 bases and J shed 4 bases, with 13 bases lying between them. CDR3 length: 15 amino acids. Germline lookup yields CDR1 SGHDT and CDR2 YYEEEE. CDR3 loop: CASSSFAGDNEKLFF. The DNA for the CDR3 is TGTGCCAGCAGCTCCTTCGCTGGAGATAATGAAAAACTGTTTTTT. The variable domain in full, completed from reference TRBV5-6 and TRBJ1-4, reads DAGVTQSPTHLIKTRGQQVTLRCSPKSGHDTVSWYQQALGQGPQFIFQYYEEEERQRGNFPDRFSGHQFPNYSSELNVNALLLGDSALYLCASSSFAGDNEKLFFGSGTQLSVL.

The J gene is TRBJ2-1, the V gene TRBV19; D unresolved. V lost 8 bases, J lost 0 bases, and 11 bases lay in between. This CDR3 has 14 residues. CDR1 and CDR2 from the germline V gene are LNHDA and SQIVND (reference sequence). The CDR3: CASADGPSYNEQFF. CDR3 nucleotide sequence: TGTGCCAGTGCCGACGGCCCCTCCTACAATGAGCAGTTCTTC. Complete variable domain (other parts from reference TRBV19 and TRBJ2-1): DGGITQSPKYLFRKEGQNVTLSCEQNLNHDAMYWYRQDPGQGLRLIYYSQIVNDFQKGDIAEGYSVSREKKESFPLTVTSAQKNPTAFYLCASADGPSYNEQFFGPGTRLTVL.

V is TRBV28 and J is TRBJ2-6; a possible D gene is TRBD1 (6 bases). The germline CDR1 and CDR2 sequences are MDHEN and SYDVKM. The CDR3 loop spans 17 amino acids. V dropped 5 bases and J dropped 2 bases, with 16 bases sitting between them. The CDR3 reads CASSPQNRVAGANVLTF. In nucleotides, the CDR3 is TGTGCCAGCAGTCCTCAAAACAGGGTTGCTGGGGCCAACGTCCTGACTTTC.

The V call is TRBV19, the J call TRBJ2-1, with D maybe TRBD1 (6 bases). Trimming pared 7 bases from V and 8 bases from J, leaving 18 bases between. Germline V gene lookup returns CDR1 LNHDA and CDR2 SQIVND (reference sequence). CDR3 length: 14 residues. CDR3 DNA sequence: TGTGCCAGTACGATCGGAACACAGGGAGATGAGCAGTTCTTC. Amino acids: CASTIGTQGDEQFF.

J is TRBJ2-7 and V is TRBV6-2 or TRBV6-3, with D unresolved. In germline, CDR1 is MNHEY, CDR2 SVGEGT. The ends were cut back, 0 bases at V and 1 base at J, with 13 bases in the middle. CDR3 length: 16 residues. The CDR3 DNA follows: TGTGCCAGCAGTTACTCGACACAGCTCCTATCCTACGAGCAGTACTTC. As protein: CASSYSTQLLSYEQYF.

The chain is built from TRBV3-1 (or the pseudogene TRBV3-2) and TRBJ1-6, with TRBD1 as a possible D gene (6 bases). V was pared by 0 bases and J by 7 bases, with 16 bases between. CDR3 size: 17 residues. Looked up from germline, CDR1 is LGHDT and CDR2 is YNNKEL (reference sequence). The DNA for the CDR3 is TGTGCCAGCAGCCAAGAGTGGGGGCTCCAGGACAATTCACCCCTCCACTTT. Encoded protein: CASSQEWGLQDNSPLHF.